Below are 13 T cell receptor beta chains sequenced from a single sample in a study of blood T cells in healthy people across ages (dated by TCRdb to between 2014 and 2016). Libraries were constructed by 5' RACE. Sequencing instrument: Illumina HiSeq 2500. A second PCR of about 6 to 11 cycles was performed with a sample-barcoded 5' primer and a J-beta primer mix. The public reads were quality trimmed at Q25 with fastp and then assembled into clones with MiXCR by TCRdb, keeping productive beta chains. Duplicate CDR3 protein sequences are folded into a single record with the most common DNA and genes. A total of 950,000 to 1,200,000 distinct CDR3 sequences appear in this sample, under 40% of them only once. The top ten hold around 13% of the sample. The sample was blood. Every receptor here comes from a man between 18 and 35 years old in good health.

This clonotype was counted a few times. The genes are TRBV7-6 and TRBJ1-2, with a possible D match to TRBD1 (5 bases). Between the trimmed V and J ends, which lost 2 bases and 9 bases, there was a span of 10 bases. CDR1 is SGHVS and CDR2 is FNYEAQ in the germline V gene. The CDR3 is 12 amino acids. CDR3 sequence: CASSLSGASYTF. In DNA form, the CDR3 reads TGTGCCAGCAGCTTAAGTGGGGCTAGCTACACCTTC.

This clonotype was seen many times. This chain links TRBV9 with TRBJ1-2; D call uncertain. Trimming stripped 0 bases from V and 2 bases from J, with 11 bases between. The V gene's germline CDR1 is SGDLS and CDR2 YYNGEE. CDR3 length equals 15 residues. CDR3 loop: CASSVEGSRNYGYTF. The CDR3 region has the DNA TGTGCCAGCAGCGTAGAGGGTAGCAGGAACTATGGCTACACCTTC. Full variable domain (remainder filled in from reference TRBV9 and TRBJ1-2): DSGVTQTPKHLITATGQRVTLRCSPRSGDLSVYWYQQSLDQGLQFLIQYYNGEERAKGNILERFSAQQFPDLHSELNLSSLELGDSALYFCASSVEGSRNYGYTFGSGTRLTVV.

The table lists this clonotype with a few counts. J is TRBJ2-5 and V is TRBV29-1; D gene unclear. V was cut by 6 bases and J by 11 bases, with 28 bases left in between. The CDR3 has 15 residues. Germline values: CDR1 SQVTM, CDR2 ANQGSEA. The chain's CDR3 is CSVYNAAFPYNEQYF. CDR3 in DNA: TGCAGCGTCTACAATGCGGCATTCCCCTACAATGAGCAGTACTTC. Based on the CDR3 plus reference TRBV29-1 and TRBJ2-5, the full variable domain is SAVISQKPSRDICQRGTSLTIQCQVDSQVTMMFWYRQQPGQSLTLIATANQGSEATYESGFVIDKFPISRPNLTFSTLTVSNMSPEDSSIYLCSVYNAAFPYNEQYFGPGTRLLVL.

CDR3 sequence: CSASDRGTWYSNQPQHF. The CDR3 nucleotides are TGCAGTGCCTCGGACAGGGGGACTTGGTACAGCAATCAGCCCCAGCATTTT. The J gene is TRBJ1-5, the V gene TRBV20-1; 10 nucleotides match TRBD1. J was trimmed by 1 base and V by 6 bases; bases with no gene match: 12. This CDR3 contains 17 residues. In germline, CDR1 is DFQATT, CDR2 SNEGSKA (reference sequence).

With regard to this clonotype: An end of the junction does not agree with germline; a read error may underlie this. CDR3 nucleotides: TGTACCAGCAGGCGGGACAGTTCAACTAATGAAAAACTGTTTTTT. It translates to CTSRRDSSTNEKLFF. The chain has TRBV7-9 and TRBJ1-4, with 7 positions matching TRBD1. This CDR3 spans 15 amino acids. Germline CDR1 and CDR2: SEHNR and FQNEAQ (reference sequence).

This chain uses TRBV29-1 with TRBJ2-5, with 9 bases identical to TRBD2. CDR1 is SQVTM, CDR2 ANQGSEA, per germline. V lost 7 bases to trimming and J lost 11 bases; unmatched junction nucleotides: 23. The CDR3 loop spans 16 amino acids. CDR3 residues: CSAARLAGRVYNEQYF. Here the CDR3 DNA reads TGCAGCGCTGCTCGGCTAGCGGGAAGAGTTTACAATGAGCAGTACTTC.

This clonotype occurred a few times. The chain carries TRBV4-2 and TRBJ2-2; 13 nucleotides align to TRBD2. Germline CDR1 and CDR2: LGHNA and YNFKEQ. The CDR3 length is 19 residues. Trimming at V came to 1 base and at J to 4 bases, leaving 9 bases not matched to a gene. The CDR3 DNA reads TGTGCCAGCAGCCAAGGGATACTAGCGGGGGGGCCGGGCACCGGGGAGCTGTTTTTT. This encodes CASSQGILAGGPGTGELFF.

J is TRBJ2-1 and V is TRBV5-4, with D unresolved. The germline V gene encodes CDR1 SGHNT and CDR2 YYREEE (reference sequence). The CDR3 has 12 residues. Trimming cost V 0 bases and J 10 bases, with 8 bases left between them. This CDR3 reads CASSLVATEQFF. DNA for the CDR3: TGTGCCAGCAGCTTGGTAGCTACGGAGCAGTTCTTC.

The J gene is TRBJ1-5, the V gene TRBV4-1; D perhaps matches TRBD1 (5 bases). Trimming left V 8 bases short and J 0 bases short, with 11 bases between. The CDR3 loop spans 14 amino acids. Germline V lookup: CDR1 MGHRA, CDR2 YSYEKL. DNA for the CDR3: TGCGCCAGCCGGGGCGTGTATAGCAATCAGCCCCAGCATTTT. Encoded protein: CASRGVYSNQPQHF.

This chain joins TRBV6-1 and TRBJ1-1; D is ambiguous. Trimming removed 7 bases at V and 1 base at J, with 13 bases between. The CDR3 is 14 residues long. The germline CDR1 and CDR2 sequences are MNHNS and SASEGT. This CDR3 is CASINPGGNTEAFF. The CDR3 DNA is TGTGCCAGCATTAACCCCGGCGGGAACACTGAAGCTTTCTTT.

This clonotype came up a few times. The chain combines TRBV7-8 with TRBJ1-5, with D perhaps matching TRBD1 (5 bases). This CDR3 is built from 16 residues. The V gene lost 5 bases and the J gene lost 2 bases, with 16 bases spanning the gap. Germline V gene data show CDR1 as SGHVS and CDR2 as FQNEAQ. The CDR3 is CASSPTSQGRNQPQHF. CDR3 DNA sequence: TGTGCCAGCAGCCCTACCAGCCAGGGCCGCAATCAGCCCCAGCATTTT.

V and J are TRBV6-5 and TRBJ2-2; 8 bases are shared with TRBD1. Germline CDR1 and CDR2: MNHEY and SVGAGI. Trimming cost V 5 bases and J 1 base; bases outside gene matches: 0. The CDR3 is 14 amino acids. The CDR3 sequence: CASSGQGNTGELFF. CDR3 nucleotides: TGTGCCAGCAGTGGACAGGGGAACACCGGGGAGCTGTTTTTT.

The chain has TRBV4-2 and TRBJ2-5, with D perhaps TRBD1 (6 bases). CDR3 size: 15 residues. The V and J ends lost 0 bases and 7 bases respectively, with 15 bases between them. From germline, CDR1 is LGHNA and CDR2 YNFKEQ. CDR3 sequence (DNA): TGTGCCAGCAGCCAAGAATTCTCGGACAGCCGGACCCAGTACTTC. Protein sequence: CASSQEFSDSRTQYF.